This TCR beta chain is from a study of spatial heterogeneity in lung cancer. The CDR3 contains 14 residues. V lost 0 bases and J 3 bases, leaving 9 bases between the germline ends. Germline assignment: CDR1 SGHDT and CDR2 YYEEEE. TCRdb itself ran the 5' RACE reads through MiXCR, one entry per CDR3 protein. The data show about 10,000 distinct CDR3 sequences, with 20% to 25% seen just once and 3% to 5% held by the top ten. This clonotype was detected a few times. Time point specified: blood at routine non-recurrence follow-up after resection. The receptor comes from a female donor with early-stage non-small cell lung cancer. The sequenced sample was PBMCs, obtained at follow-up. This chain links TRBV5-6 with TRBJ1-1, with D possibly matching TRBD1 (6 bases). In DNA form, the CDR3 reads TGTGCCAGCAGCTTGGAGACAGGATACACTGAAGCTTTCTTT. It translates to CASSLETGYTEAFF. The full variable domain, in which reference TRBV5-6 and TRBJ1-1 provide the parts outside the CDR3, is DAGVTQSPTHLIKTRGQQVTLRCSPKSGHDTVSWYQQALGQGPQFIFQYYEEEERQRGNFPDRFSGHQFPNYSSELNVNALLLGDSALYLCASSLETGYTEAFFGQGTRLTVV.